This T cell receptor beta chain was recovered during a study of identical twins. A universal primer binding site was introduced by template switching. The final cDNA contained unique molecular identifiers. TCRdb analysed the 5' RACE reads with MiXCR anew, one entry per CDR3 protein. The data contain approximately 240,000 distinct CDR3 sequences, more than 12% of them seen just once; the ten biggest clones take up approximately 9.3%. The study's findings and limits: Possibly, invariant MAIT and iNKT cells partly confounded zero-insertion analyses. Sharing of beta out-of-frame sequences by twins showed a weaker excess.

As concerns this clonotype: Its antigen is as yet unknown.

The CDR3 sequence is 17 residues long. Germline CDR1 MGHRA, CDR2 YSYEKL. J lost 4 bases, V lost 1 base, and 7 bases had no gene match. The sequence was obtained from a young woman in good health. Sequencing was performed on memory (CD45RO+) T cells sorted from blood. The chain couples TRBV4-1 to TRBJ2-1; 10 nucleotides line up with TRBD1. The CDR3 DNA reads as TGCGCCAGCAGCCAAGTTGACCGGGACAGGGGTTACAATGAGCAGTTCTTC. Protein: CASSQVDRDRGYNEQFF.